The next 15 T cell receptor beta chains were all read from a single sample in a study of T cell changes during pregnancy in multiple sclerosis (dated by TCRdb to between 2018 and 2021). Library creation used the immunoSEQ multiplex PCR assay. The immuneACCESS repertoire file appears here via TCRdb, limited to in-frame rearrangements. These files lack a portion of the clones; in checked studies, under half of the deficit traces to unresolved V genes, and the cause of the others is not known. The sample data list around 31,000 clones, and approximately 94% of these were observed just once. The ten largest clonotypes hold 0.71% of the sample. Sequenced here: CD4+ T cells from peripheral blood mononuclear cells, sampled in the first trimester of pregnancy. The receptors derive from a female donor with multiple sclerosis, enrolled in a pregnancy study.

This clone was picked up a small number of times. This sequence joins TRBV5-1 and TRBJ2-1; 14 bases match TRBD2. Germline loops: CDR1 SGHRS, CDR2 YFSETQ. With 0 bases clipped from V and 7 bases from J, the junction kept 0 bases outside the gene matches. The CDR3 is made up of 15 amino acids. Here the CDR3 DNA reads TGCGCCAGCAGCTTGGGACTAGCGGGGGGGAATGAGCAGTTCTTC. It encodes CASSLGLAGGNEQFF.

CDR3 sequence: CASSLSPGTGTGELFF. The DNA of the CDR3 is TGCGCCAGCAGCCTAAGTCCCGGGACAGGGACCGGGGAGCTGTTTTTT. The V call is TRBV5-1, the J call TRBJ2-2; TRBD1 matches 9 bases. The V segment lost 4 bases and the J segment 5 bases; nucleotides outside the gene matches: 9. Per the germline V gene, CDR1 is SGHRS and CDR2 is YFSETQ. The CDR3 consists of 16 residues.

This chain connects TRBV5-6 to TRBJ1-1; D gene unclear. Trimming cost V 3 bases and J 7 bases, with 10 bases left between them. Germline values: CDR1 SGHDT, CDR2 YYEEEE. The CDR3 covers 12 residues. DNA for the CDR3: TGTGCCAGCAGCTCGTGGTCGGGTGAAGCTTTCTTT. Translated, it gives CASSSWSGEAFF. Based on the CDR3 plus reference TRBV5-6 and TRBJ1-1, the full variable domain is DAGVTQSPTHLIKTRGQQVTLRCSPKSGHDTVSWYQQALGQGPQFIFQYYEEEERQRGNFPDRFSGHQFPNYSSELNVNALLLGDSALYLCASSSWSGEAFFGQGTRLTVV.

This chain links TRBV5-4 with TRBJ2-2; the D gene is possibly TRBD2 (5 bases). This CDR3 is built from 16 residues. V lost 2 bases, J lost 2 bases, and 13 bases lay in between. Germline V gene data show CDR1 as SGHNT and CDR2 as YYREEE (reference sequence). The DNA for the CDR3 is TGTGCCAGCAGCTTTAAAACACGGACTAACACCGGGGAGCTGTTTTTT. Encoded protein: CASSFKTRTNTGELFF.

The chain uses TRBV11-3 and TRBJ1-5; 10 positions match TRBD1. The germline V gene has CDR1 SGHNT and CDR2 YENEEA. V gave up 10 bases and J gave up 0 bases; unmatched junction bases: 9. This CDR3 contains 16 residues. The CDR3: CATPGTGDNSNQPQHF. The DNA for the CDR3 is TGTGCCACACCCGGGACAGGGGACAATAGCAATCAGCCCCAGCATTTT.

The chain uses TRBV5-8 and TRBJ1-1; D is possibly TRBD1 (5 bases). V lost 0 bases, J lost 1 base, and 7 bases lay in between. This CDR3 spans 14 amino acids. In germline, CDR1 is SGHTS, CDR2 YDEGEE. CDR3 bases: TGTGCCAGCAGCTTGGCCGGGGGGAACACTGAAGCTTTCTTT. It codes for CASSLAGGNTEAFF.

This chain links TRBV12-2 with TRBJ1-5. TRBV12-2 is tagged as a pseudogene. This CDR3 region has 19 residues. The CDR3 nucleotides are TGTGCAAGTCCCGATATGGGGATAAGGAGGCCTGGTAGTCTTTCGACCCAGCATTTT. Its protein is CASPDMGIRRPGSLSTQHF.

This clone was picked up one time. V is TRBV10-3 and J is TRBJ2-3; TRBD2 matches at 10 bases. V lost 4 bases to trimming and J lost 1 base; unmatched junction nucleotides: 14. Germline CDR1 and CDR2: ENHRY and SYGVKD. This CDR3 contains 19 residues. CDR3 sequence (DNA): TGTGCCATCAGTGCGGGTAGCGGGGGGCTCTCCCCCCGCACAGATACGCAGTATTTT. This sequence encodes CAISAGSGGLSPRTDTQYF.

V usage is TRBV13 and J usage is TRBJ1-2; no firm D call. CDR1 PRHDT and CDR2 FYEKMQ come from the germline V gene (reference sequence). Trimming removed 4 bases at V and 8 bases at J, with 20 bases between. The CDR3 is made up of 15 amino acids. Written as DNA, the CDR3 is TGTGCCAGCAGCTCCCTACTTGAGGGCTCGGGGGGCTACACCTTC. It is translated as CASSSLLEGSGGYTF.

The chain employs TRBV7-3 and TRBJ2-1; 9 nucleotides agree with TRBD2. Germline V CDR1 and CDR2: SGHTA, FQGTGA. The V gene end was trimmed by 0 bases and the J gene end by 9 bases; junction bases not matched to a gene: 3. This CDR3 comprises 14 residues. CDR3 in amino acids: CASSLTAGGGEQFF. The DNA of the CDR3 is TGTGCCAGCAGCTTAACGGCGGGGGGGGGTGAGCAGTTCTTC.

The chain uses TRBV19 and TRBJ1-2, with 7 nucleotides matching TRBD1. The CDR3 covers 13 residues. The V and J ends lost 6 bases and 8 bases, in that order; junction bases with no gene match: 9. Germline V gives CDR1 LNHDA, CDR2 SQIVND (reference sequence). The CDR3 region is CASSPRGTVGYTF. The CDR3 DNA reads TGTGCCAGTAGCCCAAGGGGGACAGTCGGCTACACCTTC.

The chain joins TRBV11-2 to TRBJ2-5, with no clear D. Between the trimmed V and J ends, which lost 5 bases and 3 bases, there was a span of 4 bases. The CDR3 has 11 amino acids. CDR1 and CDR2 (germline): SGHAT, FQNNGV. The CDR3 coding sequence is TGTGCCAGCAGCCTTAAAGAGACCCAGTACTTC. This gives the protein CASSLKETQYF.

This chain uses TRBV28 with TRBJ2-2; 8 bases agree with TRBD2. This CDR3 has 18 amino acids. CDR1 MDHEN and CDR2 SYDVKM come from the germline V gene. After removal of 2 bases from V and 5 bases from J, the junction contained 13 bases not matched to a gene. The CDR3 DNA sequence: TGTGCCAGCAGTTTAATAGGGATGAGCGGGGGTATAACCGGGGAGCTGTTTTTT. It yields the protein CASSLIGMSGGITGELFF.

This CDR3 reads CASTLRADTQYF. The CDR3 DNA sequence: TGTGCCAGCACTCTCCGAGCGGATACGCAGTATTTT. The chain employs TRBV7-2 and TRBJ2-3; D remains unclear. CDR1 and CDR2 from the germline V gene are SGHTA and FQGNSA. Trimming pared 7 bases from V and 6 bases from J, leaving 11 bases between. The CDR3 runs 12 residues.

The chain's CDR3 is CASLERTGKYEQYF. DNA for the CDR3: TGTGCCAGCCTTGAAAGGACAGGGAAGTACGAGCAGTACTTC. The V gene is TRBV2, the J gene TRBJ2-7; 8 bases agree with TRBD1. Germline values: CDR1 SNHLY, CDR2 FYNNEI. Trimming removed 8 bases from V and 4 bases from J; junction bases left unmatched: 10. This CDR3 comprises 14 residues. Together with reference TRBV2 and TRBJ2-7, the CDR3 gives the full variable domain: EPEVTQTPSHQVTQMGQEVILRCVPISNHLYFYWYRQILGQKVEFLVSFYNNEISEKSEIFDDQFSVERPDGSNFTLKIRSTKLEDSAMYFCASLERTGKYEQYFGPGTRLTVT.